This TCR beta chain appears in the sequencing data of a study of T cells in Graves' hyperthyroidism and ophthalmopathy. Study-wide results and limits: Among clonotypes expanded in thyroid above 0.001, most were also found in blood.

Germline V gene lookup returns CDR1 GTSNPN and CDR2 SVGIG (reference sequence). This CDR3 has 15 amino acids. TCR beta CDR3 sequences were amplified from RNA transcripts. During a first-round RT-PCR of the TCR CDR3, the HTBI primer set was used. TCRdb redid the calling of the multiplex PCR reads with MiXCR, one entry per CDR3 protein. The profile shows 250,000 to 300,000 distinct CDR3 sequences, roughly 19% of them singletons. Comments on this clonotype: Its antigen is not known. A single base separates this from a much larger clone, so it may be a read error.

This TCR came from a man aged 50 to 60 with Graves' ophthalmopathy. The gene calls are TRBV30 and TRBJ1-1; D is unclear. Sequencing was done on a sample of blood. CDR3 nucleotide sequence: TGTGACTGGAGTGTATGGGGTGCAGAGAACACTGAAGCTTTCTTT. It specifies CDWSVWGAENTEAFF.